This record concerns one TCR beta chain sequence. It was through 5'RACE template switching that TCR cDNA was made, with a universal primer site and UMIs added. TCRdb re-derived calls from the 5' RACE reads in MiXCR, one entry per CDR3 protein. The profile shows about 400,000 distinct CDR3 sequences, roughly 10% of them singletons. The record originates from a study of T cells after yellow fever vaccination. Study summary: The authors prepared low-cell-number fractions using SMART-Seq v4 Ultra Low Input.

The CDR3 contains 14 residues. Trimming pared 6 bases from V and 1 base from J, leaving 12 bases between. The germline CDR1 and CDR2 sequences are MDHEN and SYDVKM. The chain employs TRBV28 and TRBJ1-1; D gene uncertain. The clonotype was recovered from a man in his late teens or twenties who received the YFV17D yellow fever vaccine. The sample in question was PBMCs, obtained on the day of the first yellow fever vaccination. The CDR3 sequence is CASSIRDSNTEAFF. CDR3 DNA sequence: TGTGCCAGCAGCATCCGAGACTCGAACACTGAAGCTTTCTTT. Complete variable domain (other parts from reference TRBV28 and TRBJ1-1): DVKVTQSSRYLVKRTGEKVFLECVQDMDHENMFWYRQDPGLGLRLIYFSYDVKMKEKGDIPEGYSVSREKKERFSLILESASTNQTSMYLCASSIRDSNTEAFFGQGTRLTVV.